The 5 T cell receptor beta chains below were found in one sample sequenced in a study of OX40 agonist ivuxolimab in advanced cancers. Using immunoSEQ multiplex PCR, the repertoire was profiled, and TCRdb retains in-frame clones only, with some absent. There are roughly 90,000 clones in the sample; under 95% occur only once, and more than 8.5% lies in the top ten. The input for sequencing was CD4+ or CD8+ T cells sorted from blood, taken in a trial of the OX40 agonist ivuxolimab. These receptors came from an adult with an advanced solid tumor such as melanoma, head and neck, liver or kidney cancer.

The rearrangement uses TRBV19 and TRBJ1-3, with D perhaps TRBD1 (5 bases). Germline values: CDR1 LNHDA, CDR2 SQIVND (reference sequence). With 3 bases removed from V and 3 bases from J, the gap between germline ends came to 9 bases. This CDR3 has 14 residues. CDR3 in amino acids: CASSIQGDGNTIYF. CDR3 bases: TGTGCCAGTAGTATCCAGGGAGATGGAAACACCATATATTTT. Full variable domain (missing parts from reference TRBV19 and TRBJ1-3): DGGITQSPKYLFRKEGQNVTLSCEQNLNHDAMYWYRQDPGQGLRLIYYSQIVNDFQKGDIAEGYSVSREKKESFPLTVTSAQKNPTAFYLCASSIQGDGNTIYFGEGSWLTVV.

The V gene is TRBV11-3, the J gene TRBJ2-5; a weak D match, TRBD2 (7 bases). V lost 3 bases to trimming and J lost 5 bases, with 16 bases between them. Per germline, CDR1 SGHNT and CDR2 YENEEA. This CDR3 contains 15 residues. The CDR3 loop is CASSFLSGGLETQYF. As DNA, the CDR3 is TGTGCCAGCAGCTTTCTATCGGGGGGCCTCGAGACCCAGTACTTC.

This sequence joins TRBV10-3 and TRBJ1-1, with a possible D match to TRBD1 (6 bases). Trimming took 5 bases from V and 1 from J, leaving 14 bases between them. This CDR3 is built from 15 residues. The germline CDR1 and CDR2 sequences are ENHRY and SYGVKD. The CDR3: CAISRPQTGNTEAFF. The DNA for the CDR3 is TGTGCCATCAGTCGCCCCCAGACAGGGAACACTGAAGCTTTCTTT.

J is TRBJ2-1 and V is TRBV9, with D possibly being TRBD2 (6 bases). The CDR3 loop spans 16 amino acids. The germline gives CDR1 SGDLS, CDR2 YYNGEE. V was trimmed by 3 bases and J by 3 bases, leaving 16 bases between them. The CDR3 region is CASSAAGFLNYNEQFF. The CDR3 region has the DNA TGTGCCAGCAGCGCCGCGGGGTTCCTAAACTACAATGAGCAGTTCTTC.

CDR3 DNA sequence: TGCGCCAGCAGCTGGACAGGAAAACAGTTCTTC. Translation: CASSWTGKQFF. The chain uses TRBV5-1 and TRBJ2-1; the match to TRBD1 covers 7 bases. Germline CDR1 SGHRS, CDR2 YFSETQ. Germline trimming cut 3 bases from V and 13 bases from J; bases unmatched to any gene: 4. The CDR3 totals 11 residues.